Sequencing of this TCR beta chain was carried out in a study of OX40 agonist ivuxolimab in advanced cancers. The wider study: Of mixed ages from roughly 23 to 85 and averaging around 60 years, the group was around 78% male.

Germline CDR1 reads SGHTA; CDR2 reads FQGTGA. The length of the CDR3 is 13 residues. The V end lost 2 bases, the J end lost 8 bases, and 9 bases lay between the germline ends. Overall study results and limits: Antigen specificity remained undetermined for the expanded peripheral T cells.

This clone has just one count. The antigen is unknown. If patients had autoimmune disease history or systemic immunosuppression, they were excluded. Assay: immunoSEQ multiplex PCR; the TCRdb copy retains only in-frame clones and omits some. This table has about 100,000 clones, around 93% appearing once. Sequenced material: CD4+ or CD8+ T cells sorted from blood, taken in a trial of the OX40 agonist ivuxolimab. The rearrangement uses TRBV7-3 and TRBJ2-2; unclear D gene. The sequence was collected from an adult with an advanced solid tumor such as melanoma, head and neck, liver or kidney cancer. In DNA form, the CDR3 reads TGTGCCAGCAGCTTATCGTTCGCAGGGGAGCTGTTTTTT. This encodes CASSLSFAGELFF.